This TCR beta chain was sequenced in a study of T cell responses to AZD1222 COVID-19 vaccine. Sequenced by immunoSEQ multiplex PCR; TCRdb stores in-frame clones only, minus some. This table holds approximately 100,000 clones, about 89% found once. Broader study findings: Nearly half of unique spike-specific TCRs reportedly avoided B.1.351 and B.1.1.7 mutated regions. Dominant at 160-218 and 743-854, vaccine-associated CD4 TCRs also spanned spike. Mostly white British, mostly female donors; authors suggested clonal diversity may be underestimated.

This CDR3 contains 12 residues. As regards this clone: What it recognizes is unknown.

The chain carries TRBV21-1 and TRBJ1-2. TRBV21-1 counts as a pseudogene. Sequencing used peripheral blood, obtained 28 days after the second AZD1222 dose. The sequence was obtained from an adult who received the AZD1222 COVID-19 vaccine. DNA for the CDR3: TGTGCCAGCAGAAGGGAGGGAGGGGGCTACACCTTC. It codes for CASRREGGGYTF.